This T cell receptor (beta chain) stems from a study of blood T cell repertoires in COVID-19. The overall study: Nucleic acid was either cDNA or gDNA, and it came from T cells, B-cell-depleted T cells, or PBMCs.

This CDR3 spans 12 amino acids. The V gene lost 5 bases and the J gene lost 4 bases, with 7 bases spanning the gap. CDR1 SGHTA and CDR2 FQGNSA come from the germline V gene. Produced via immunoSEQ multiplex PCR; TCRdb's table is partial and in-frame only. The sample carries tens of thousands of clones, around 89% recorded once. The rearrangement uses TRBV7-2 and TRBJ2-3; tentative D call: TRBD1 (5 bases). This sequence originates from a woman older than 75 with active COVID-19. Sequences were obtained from peripheral blood. CDR3 in amino acids: CASSPQADTQYF. The CDR3 nucleotides are TGTGCCAGCAGCCCACAGGCAGATACGCAGTATTTT.